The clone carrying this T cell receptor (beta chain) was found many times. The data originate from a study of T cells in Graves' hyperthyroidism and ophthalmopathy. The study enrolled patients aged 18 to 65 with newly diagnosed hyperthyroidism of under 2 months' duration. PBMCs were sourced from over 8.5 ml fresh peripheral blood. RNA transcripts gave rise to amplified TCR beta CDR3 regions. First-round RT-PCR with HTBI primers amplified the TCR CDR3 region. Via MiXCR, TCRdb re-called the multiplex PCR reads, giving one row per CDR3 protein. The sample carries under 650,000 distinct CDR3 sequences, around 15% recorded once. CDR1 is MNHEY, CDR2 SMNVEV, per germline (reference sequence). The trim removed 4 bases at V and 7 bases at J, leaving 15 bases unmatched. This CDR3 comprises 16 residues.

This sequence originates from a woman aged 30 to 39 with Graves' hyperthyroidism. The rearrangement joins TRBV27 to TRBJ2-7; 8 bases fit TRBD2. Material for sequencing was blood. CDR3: CASSSLGGALSGEQYF. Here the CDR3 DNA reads TGTGCCAGCAGTTCTCTCGGGGGGGCGCTGAGCGGGGAGCAGTACTTC.